This T cell receptor (beta chain) was identified during a study of shared clonotypes between healthy human individuals. Profiled with immunoSEQ multiplex PCR; TCRdb holds only in-frame clones, not every one. The sample includes a few million clones, approximately 96% seen only once; the top ten take roughly 0.13%. Between the trimmed V and J ends, which lost 1 base and 2 bases, there was a span of 12 bases. The CDR3 contains 15 residues. CDR1 is SGHTA and CDR2 is FQGNSA in the germline V gene. Points on this clone: In the same sample, other DNA sequences code for this CDR3.

The sequencing sample was made of naive CD4+ T cells sorted from blood. Described subset: CD45RA+ positively selected. The chain has TRBV7-2 and TRBJ2-7; D is perhaps TRBD1 (5 bases). The receptor was isolated from a man younger than 35 in good health. CDR3 nucleotides: TGTGCCAGCAGCTTAGTCGGGCAGGGTACCTACGAGCAGTACTTC. Its translation: CASSLVGQGTYEQYF.